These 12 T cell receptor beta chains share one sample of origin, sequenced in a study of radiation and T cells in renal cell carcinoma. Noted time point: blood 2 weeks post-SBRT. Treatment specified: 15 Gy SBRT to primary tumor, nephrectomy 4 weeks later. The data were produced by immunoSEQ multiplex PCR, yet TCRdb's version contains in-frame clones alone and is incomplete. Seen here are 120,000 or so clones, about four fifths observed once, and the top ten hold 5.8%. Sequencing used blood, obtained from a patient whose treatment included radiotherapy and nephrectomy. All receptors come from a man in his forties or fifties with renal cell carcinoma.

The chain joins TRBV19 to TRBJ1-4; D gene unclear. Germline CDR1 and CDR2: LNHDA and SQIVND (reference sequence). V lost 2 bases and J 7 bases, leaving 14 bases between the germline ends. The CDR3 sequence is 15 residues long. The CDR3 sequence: CASSIYGRSGEKLFF. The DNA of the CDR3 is TGTGCCAGTAGTATATACGGACGTTCGGGTGAAAAACTGTTTTTT.

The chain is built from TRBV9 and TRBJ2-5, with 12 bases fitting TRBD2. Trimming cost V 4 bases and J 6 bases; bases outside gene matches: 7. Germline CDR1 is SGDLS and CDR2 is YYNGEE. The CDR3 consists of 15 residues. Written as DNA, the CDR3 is TGTGCCAGCAGCACAACCGGGACTAGCGGGCAGACCCAGTACTTC. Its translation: CASSTTGTSGQTQYF. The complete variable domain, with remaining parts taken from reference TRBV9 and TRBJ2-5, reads DSGVTQTPKHLITATGQRVTLRCSPRSGDLSVYWYQQSLDQGLQFLIQYYNGEERAKGNILERFSAQQFPDLHSELNLSSLELGDSALYFCASSTTGTSGQTQYFGPGTRLLVL.

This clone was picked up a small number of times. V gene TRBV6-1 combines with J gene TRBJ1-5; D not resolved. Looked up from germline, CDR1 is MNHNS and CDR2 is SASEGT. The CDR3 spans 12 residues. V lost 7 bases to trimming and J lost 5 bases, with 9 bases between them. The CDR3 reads CASTIHDQPQHF. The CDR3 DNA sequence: TGTGCCAGCACGATACACGATCAGCCCCAGCATTTT.

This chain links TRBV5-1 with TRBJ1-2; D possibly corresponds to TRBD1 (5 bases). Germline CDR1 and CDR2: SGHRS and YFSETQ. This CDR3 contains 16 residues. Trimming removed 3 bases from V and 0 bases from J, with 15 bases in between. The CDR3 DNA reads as TGCGCCAGCAGCTGGCTGGGGGGTCTTACTAACTATGGCTACACCTTC. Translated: CASSWLGGLTNYGYTF.

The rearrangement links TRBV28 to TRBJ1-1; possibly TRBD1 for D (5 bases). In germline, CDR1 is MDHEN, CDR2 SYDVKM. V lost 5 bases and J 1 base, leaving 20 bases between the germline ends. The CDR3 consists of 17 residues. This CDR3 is CASSVVGGGIKNTEAFF. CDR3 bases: TGTGCCAGCAGTGTGGTTGGGGGTGGAATTAAGAACACTGAAGCTTTCTTT.

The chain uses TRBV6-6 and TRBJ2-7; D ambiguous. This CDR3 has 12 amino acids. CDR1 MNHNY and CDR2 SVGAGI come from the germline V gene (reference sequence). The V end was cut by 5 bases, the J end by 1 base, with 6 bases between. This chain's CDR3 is CASSTRSYEQYF. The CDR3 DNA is TGTGCCAGCAGTACTCGGTCCTACGAGCAGTACTTC.

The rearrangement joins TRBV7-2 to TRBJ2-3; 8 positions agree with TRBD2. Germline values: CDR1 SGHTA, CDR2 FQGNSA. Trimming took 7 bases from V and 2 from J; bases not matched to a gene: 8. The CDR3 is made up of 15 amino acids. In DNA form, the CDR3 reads TGTGCCAGCATGCGAACTAGCGGATACACAGATACGCAGTATTTT. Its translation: CASMRTSGYTDTQYF.

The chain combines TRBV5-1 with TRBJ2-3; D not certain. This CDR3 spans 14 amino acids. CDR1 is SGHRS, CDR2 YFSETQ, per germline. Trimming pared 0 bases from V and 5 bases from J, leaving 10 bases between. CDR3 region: CASSLEALKDTQYF. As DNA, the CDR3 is TGCGCCAGCAGCTTGGAAGCGTTGAAAGATACGCAGTATTTT.

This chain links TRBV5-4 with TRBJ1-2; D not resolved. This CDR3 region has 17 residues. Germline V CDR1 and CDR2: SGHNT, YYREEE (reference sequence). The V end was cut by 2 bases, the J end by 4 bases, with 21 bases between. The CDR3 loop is CASSLRRNVLTTYGYTF. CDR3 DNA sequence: TGTGCCAGCAGCTTAAGACGGAACGTCCTCACTACCTATGGCTACACCTTC.

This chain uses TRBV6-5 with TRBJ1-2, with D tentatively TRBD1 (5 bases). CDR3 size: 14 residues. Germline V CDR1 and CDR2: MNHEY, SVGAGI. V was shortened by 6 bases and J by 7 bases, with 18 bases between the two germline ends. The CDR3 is CASSTNPGRGGYTF. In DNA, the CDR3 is TGTGCCAGCAGCACGAATCCGGGACGGGGTGGCTACACCTTC.

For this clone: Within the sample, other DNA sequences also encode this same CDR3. The CDR3 sequence is CASSIDRGPYEQYF. Here the CDR3 DNA reads TGTGCCAGTAGTATAGATCGGGGTCCCTACGAGCAGTACTTC. This chain links TRBV19 with TRBJ2-7; the D gene is possibly TRBD2 (5 bases). The V gene's germline CDR1 is LNHDA and CDR2 SQIVND (reference sequence). The V end lost 0 bases, the J end lost 2 bases, and 8 bases lay between the germline ends. This CDR3 spans 14 amino acids.

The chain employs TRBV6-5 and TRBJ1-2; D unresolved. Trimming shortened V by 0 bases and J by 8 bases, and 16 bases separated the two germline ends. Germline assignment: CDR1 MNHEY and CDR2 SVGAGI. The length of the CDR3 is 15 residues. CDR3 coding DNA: TGTGCCAGCAGTTACTCCCCCGGATTGATGTTCGGCTACACCTTC. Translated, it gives CASSYSPGLMFGYTF.